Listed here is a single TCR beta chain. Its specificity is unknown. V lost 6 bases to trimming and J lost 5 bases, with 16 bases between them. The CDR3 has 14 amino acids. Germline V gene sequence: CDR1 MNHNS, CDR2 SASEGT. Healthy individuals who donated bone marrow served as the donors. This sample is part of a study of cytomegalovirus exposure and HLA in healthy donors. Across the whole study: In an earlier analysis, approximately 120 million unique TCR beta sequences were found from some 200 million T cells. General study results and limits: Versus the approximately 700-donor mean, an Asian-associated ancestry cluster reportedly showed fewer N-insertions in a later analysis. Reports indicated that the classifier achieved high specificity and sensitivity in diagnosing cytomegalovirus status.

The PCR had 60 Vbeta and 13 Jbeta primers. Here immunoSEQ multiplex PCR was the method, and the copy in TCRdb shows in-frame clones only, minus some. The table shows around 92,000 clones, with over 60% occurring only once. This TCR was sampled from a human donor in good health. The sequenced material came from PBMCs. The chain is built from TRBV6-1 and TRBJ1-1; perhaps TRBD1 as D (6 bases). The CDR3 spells CASRKDGGLTEAFF. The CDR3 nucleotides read TGTGCCAGCAGGAAGGACGGGGGGCTGACTGAAGCTTTCTTT.